These T cell receptor beta chains were read from a single sample in a study of blood T cell repertoires in COVID-19. Assay: immunoSEQ multiplex PCR; the TCRdb copy retains only in-frame clones and omits some. The data hold fewer than 200,000 clones, with 85% observed a single time. Material for sequencing was peripheral blood. All receptors derive from a woman aged 55-70 years with COVID-19, enrolled during active disease. CDR3s include the opening cysteine and the closing phenylalanine or tryptophan. Each record gives: J gene, D gene, V gene, clone size, CDR3 DNA, CDR3 protein. The D gene is left open where the match is weak. Size values are once, few and many counts, or a class for expanded clones, and some rows have none.

J gene: TRBJ2-2
D gene: TRBD1
V gene: TRBV19
clone size: .
CDR3 DNA: TGTGCCACGGACAGGGGGCGCACCGGGGAGCTGTTTTTT
CDR3 protein: CATDRGRTGELFF

J gene: TRBJ1-2
D gene: TRBD1
V gene: TRBV25-1
clone size: .
CDR3 DNA: TGTGCCAGCAGCTCATTGGGGACAGGGGGTGGCTACACCTTC
CDR3 protein: CASSSLGTGGGYTF

J gene: TRBJ1-5
D gene: TRBD1
V gene: TRBV11-2
clone size: .
CDR3 DNA: TGTGCCAGCAGCTTTTATCAGGGGGACCTTTTTCAGCCCCAGCATTTT
CDR3 protein: CASSFYQGDLFQPQHF

J gene: TRBJ1-1
D gene: .
V gene: TRBV12-3/TRBV12-4
clone size: .
CDR3 DNA: TGTGCCAGCAGTCCGTTTGCGGGCGTGGCTTTCTTT
CDR3 protein: CASSPFAGVAFF

J gene: TRBJ2-5
D gene: TRBD1
V gene: TRBV5-1
clone size: .
CDR3 DNA: TGCGCCAGCAGCGTCGGTCCGACAGGGGGACAAGAGACCCAGTACTTC
CDR3 protein: CASSVGPTGGQETQYF

J gene: TRBJ1-5
D gene: .
V gene: TRBV6-5
clone size: .
CDR3 DNA: TGTGCCAGCAGTCCCAACGAGGTGCAGCCCCAGCATTTT
CDR3 protein: CASSPNEVQPQHF

J gene: TRBJ2-2
D gene: .
V gene: TRBV7-3
clone size: .
CDR3 DNA: TGTGCCAGCAGTTTCAGGGGCACCGGGGAGCTGTTTTTT
CDR3 protein: CASSFRGTGELFF

J gene: TRBJ2-2
D gene: TRBD2
V gene: TRBV7-3
clone size: .
CDR3 DNA: TGTGCCAGCAGCTTACTCGGGACTAGCGGGAGGCTTAACACCGGGGAGCTGTTTTTT
CDR3 protein: CASSLLGTSGRLNTGELFF

J gene: TRBJ2-2
D gene: .
V gene: TRBV5-1
clone size: once
CDR3 DNA: TGCGCCAGCAGCCCCCGGGATGATTACGGGGAGCTGTTTTTT
CDR3 protein: CASSPRDDYGELFF

J gene: TRBJ1-1
D gene: .
V gene: TRBV5-1
clone size: .
CDR3 DNA: TGCGCCAGCAGCTTAAACACATTGAACACTGAAGCTTTCTTT
CDR3 protein: CASSLNTLNTEAFF

J gene: TRBJ1-4
D gene: .
V gene: TRBV2
clone size: .
CDR3 DNA: TGTGCCAGCACCTTCGTCGGGTTAGAGGGTGAAAAACTGTTTTTT
CDR3 protein: CASTFVGLEGEKLFF

J gene: TRBJ2-1
D gene: .
V gene: TRBV30
clone size: .
CDR3 DNA: TGTGCCTGGAGTGTCGCAGTCTCCTACAATGAGCAGTTCTTC
CDR3 protein: CAWSVAVSYNEQFF

J gene: TRBJ2-1
D gene: .
V gene: TRBV24-1
clone size: .
CDR3 DNA: TGTGCCACCAGTGAAGGAGGAGACAGGTTCGGTGAGCAGTTCTTC
CDR3 protein: CATSEGGDRFGEQFF

J gene: TRBJ1-1
D gene: .
V gene: TRBV19
clone size: once
CDR3 DNA: TGTGCCAGTAGTAATCAGGGAGGCACTGAAGCTTTCTTT
CDR3 protein: CASSNQGGTEAFF

J gene: TRBJ2-5
D gene: .
V gene: TRBV3-1/TRBV3-2
clone size: once
CDR3 DNA: TGTGCCAGCAGCCCCGACGGGAAGGCAGAGACCCAGTACTTC
CDR3 protein: CASSPDGKAETQYF

J gene: TRBJ2-4
D gene: .
V gene: TRBV5-6
clone size: .
CDR3 DNA: TGTGCCAGCAGCTTCACTCAAACCAAAAACATTCAGTACTTC
CDR3 protein: CASSFTQTKNIQYF